This T cell receptor (beta chain) was retrieved from a study of OX40 agonist ivuxolimab in advanced cancers. Study as a whole: The patients' treatment was ivuxolimab, an agonistic anti-OX40 (CD134) antibody. Eligibility rules accepted prior anti-PD-1, anti-PD-L1 or anti-CTLA-4 therapy, and 35% to 45% had some. One patient with hepatocellular carcinoma and two with cutaneous melanoma, three in all, had partial responses.

Study outcomes and limitations: CD8+ T cells showed, on average, more clonal expansion than CD4+ cells.

Sequenced by immunoSEQ multiplex PCR; TCRdb stores in-frame clones only, minus some. The sample holds about 85,000 clones, about 86% seen once. After removal of 6 bases from V and 8 bases from J, the junction contained 10 bases not matched to a gene. Germline V gene sequence: CDR1 LNHDA, CDR2 SQIVND (reference sequence). CDR3 length: 15 residues. This clone was detected a few times. The antigen is undetermined. The sample has other DNA sequences that encode this CDR3 too. J is TRBJ1-2 and V is TRBV19; 12 bases match TRBD1. This TCR was recovered from an adult with an advanced solid tumor such as melanoma, head and neck, liver or kidney cancer. This sample comprised CD4+ or CD8+ T cells sorted from blood, obtained in a trial of the OX40 agonist ivuxolimab. CDR3 DNA: TGTGCCAGTAGGCATCGGGACAGGGGGCGGGGGGGCTACACCTTC. It specifies CASRHRDRGRGGYTF. Supplemented by reference TRBV19 and TRBJ1-2, the full variable domain reads DGGITQSPKYLFRKEGQNVTLSCEQNLNHDAMYWYRQDPGQGLRLIYYSQIVNDFQKGDIAEGYSVSREKKESFPLTVTSAQKNPTAFYLCASRHRDRGRGGYTFGSGTRLTVV.